The text below deals with one TCR beta chain. The repertoire was sequenced with immunoSEQ multiplex PCR; TCRdb's copy has only in-frame clones and lacks some. Among tens of thousands of clones, roughly 80% were seen once, and the ten largest hold 3.3%. The data were taken from a study of PD-1 blockade in mismatch repair-deficient tumors. The CDR3 runs 14 residues. Germline CDR1 reads SQVTM; CDR2 reads ANQGSEA. Trimming took 7 bases from V and 4 from J, leaving 17 bases between them. Sequencing was performed on peripheral blood, taken 4 weeks after starting pembrolizumab. The gene calls are TRBV29-1 and TRBJ2-1; maybe TRBD2 (6 bases). This receptor was identified in an adult with mismatch repair-deficient cancer. CDR3: CSGEFSSVYNEQFF. Here the CDR3 DNA reads TGCAGCGGAGAATTTTCTAGCGTTTACAATGAGCAGTTCTTC.